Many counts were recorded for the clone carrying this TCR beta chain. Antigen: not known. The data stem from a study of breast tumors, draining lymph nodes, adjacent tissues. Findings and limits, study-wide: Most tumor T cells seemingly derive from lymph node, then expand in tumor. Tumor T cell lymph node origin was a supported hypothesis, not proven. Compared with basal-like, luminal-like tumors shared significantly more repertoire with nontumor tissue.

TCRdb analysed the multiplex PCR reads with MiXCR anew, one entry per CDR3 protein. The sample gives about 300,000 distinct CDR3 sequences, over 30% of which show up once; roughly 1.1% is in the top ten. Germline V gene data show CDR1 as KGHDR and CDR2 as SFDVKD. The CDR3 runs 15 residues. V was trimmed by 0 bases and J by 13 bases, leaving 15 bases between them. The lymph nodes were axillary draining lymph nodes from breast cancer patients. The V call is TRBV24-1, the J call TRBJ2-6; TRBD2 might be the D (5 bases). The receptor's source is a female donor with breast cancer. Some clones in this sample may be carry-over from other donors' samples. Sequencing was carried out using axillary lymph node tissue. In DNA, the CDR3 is TGTGCCACCAGTGATTTGTCCGCGGGTCCCGGGGTCCTGACTTTC. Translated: CATSDLSAGPGVLTF.